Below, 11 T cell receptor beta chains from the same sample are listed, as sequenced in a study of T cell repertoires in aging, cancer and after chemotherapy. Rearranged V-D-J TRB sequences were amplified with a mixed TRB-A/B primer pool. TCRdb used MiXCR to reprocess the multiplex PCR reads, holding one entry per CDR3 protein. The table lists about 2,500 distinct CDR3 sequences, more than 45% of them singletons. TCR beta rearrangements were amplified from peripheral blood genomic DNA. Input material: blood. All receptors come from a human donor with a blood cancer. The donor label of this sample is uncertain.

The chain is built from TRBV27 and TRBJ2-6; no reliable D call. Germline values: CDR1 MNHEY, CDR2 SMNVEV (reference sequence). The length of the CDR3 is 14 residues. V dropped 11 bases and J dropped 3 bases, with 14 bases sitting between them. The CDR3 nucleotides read TGTGCCTCCCTCCGGGTGGGTGGGGCCAACGTCCTGACTTTC. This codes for CASLRVGGANVLTF.

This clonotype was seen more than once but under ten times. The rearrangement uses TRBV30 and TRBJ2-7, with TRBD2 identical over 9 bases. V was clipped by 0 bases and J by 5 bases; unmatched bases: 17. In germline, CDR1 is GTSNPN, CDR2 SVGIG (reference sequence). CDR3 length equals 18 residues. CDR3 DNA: TGTGCCTGGAGTGTCGGTAAGCTAGCGGGAATCGCTCGGGACGAGCAGTACTTC. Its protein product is CAWSVGKLAGIARDEQYF.

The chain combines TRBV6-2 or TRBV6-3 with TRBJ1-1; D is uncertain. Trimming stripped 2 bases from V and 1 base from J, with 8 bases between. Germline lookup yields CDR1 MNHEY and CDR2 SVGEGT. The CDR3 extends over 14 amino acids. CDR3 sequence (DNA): TGTGCCAGCAGTTACGTCCTCGGGAACACTGAAGCTTTCTTT. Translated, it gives CASSYVLGNTEAFF.

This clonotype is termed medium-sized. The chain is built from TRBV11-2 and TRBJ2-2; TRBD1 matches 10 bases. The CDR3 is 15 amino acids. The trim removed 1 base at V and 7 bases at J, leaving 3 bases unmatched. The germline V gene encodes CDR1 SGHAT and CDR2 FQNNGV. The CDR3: CASSLGQGAGGELFF. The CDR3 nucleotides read TGTGCCAGCAGCTTAGGACAGGGGGCCGGCGGGGAGCTGTTTTTT.

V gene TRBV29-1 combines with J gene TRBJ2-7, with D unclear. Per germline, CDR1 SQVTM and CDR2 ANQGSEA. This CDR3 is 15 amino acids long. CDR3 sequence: CSVNTETGSSYEQYF. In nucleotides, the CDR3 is TGCAGTGTCAATACTGAGACGGGCAGCTCCTACGAGCAGTACTTC.

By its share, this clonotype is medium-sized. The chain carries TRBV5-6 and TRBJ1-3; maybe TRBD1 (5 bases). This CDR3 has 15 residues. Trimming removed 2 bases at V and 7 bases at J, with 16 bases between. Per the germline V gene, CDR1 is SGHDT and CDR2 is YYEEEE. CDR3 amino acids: CASSLTTVRWNTIYF. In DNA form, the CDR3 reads TGTGCCAGCAGCTTAACGACAGTAAGGTGGAACACCATATATTTT.

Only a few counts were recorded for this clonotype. CDR3 nucleotide sequence: TGTGCCAGCAGCTTGTTTAGCTTTAGGGAGACCCAGTACTTC. It specifies CASSLFSFRETQYF. The chain has TRBV5-4 and TRBJ2-5; D gene ambiguous. This CDR3 spans 14 amino acids. Germline CDR1 and CDR2: SGHNT and YYREEE (reference sequence). Trimming left V 1 base short and J 5 bases short, with 12 bases between.

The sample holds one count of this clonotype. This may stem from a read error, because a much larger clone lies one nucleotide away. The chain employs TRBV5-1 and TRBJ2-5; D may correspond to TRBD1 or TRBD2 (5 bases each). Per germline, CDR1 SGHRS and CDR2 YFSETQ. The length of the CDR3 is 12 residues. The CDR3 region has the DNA TGCGACAGCAGAGAAGGGACCGGTGGGCAGTACTTC. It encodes CDSREGTGGQYF.

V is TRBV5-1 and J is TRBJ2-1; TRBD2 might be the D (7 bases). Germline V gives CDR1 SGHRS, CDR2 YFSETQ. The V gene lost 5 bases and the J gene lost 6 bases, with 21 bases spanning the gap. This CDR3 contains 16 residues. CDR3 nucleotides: TGCGCCAGCAGTCCCGGGACCTCGGGGGGCCGCAATGAGCAGTTCTTC. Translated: CASSPGTSGGRNEQFF.

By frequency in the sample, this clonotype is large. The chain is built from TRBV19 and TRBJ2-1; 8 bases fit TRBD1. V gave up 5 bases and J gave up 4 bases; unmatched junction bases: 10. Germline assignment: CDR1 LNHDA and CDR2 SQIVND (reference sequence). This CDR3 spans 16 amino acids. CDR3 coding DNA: TGTGCCAGTAGTGCGCCCTCAGGGGGCACGTACAATGAGCAGTTCTTC. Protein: CASSAPSGGTYNEQFF.

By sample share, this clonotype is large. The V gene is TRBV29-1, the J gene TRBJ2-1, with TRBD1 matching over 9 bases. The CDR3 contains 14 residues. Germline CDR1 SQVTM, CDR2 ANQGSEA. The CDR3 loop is CSGRSGTGNNEQFF. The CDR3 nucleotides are TGCAGTGGTAGAAGCGGGACAGGGAACAATGAGCAGTTCTTC.